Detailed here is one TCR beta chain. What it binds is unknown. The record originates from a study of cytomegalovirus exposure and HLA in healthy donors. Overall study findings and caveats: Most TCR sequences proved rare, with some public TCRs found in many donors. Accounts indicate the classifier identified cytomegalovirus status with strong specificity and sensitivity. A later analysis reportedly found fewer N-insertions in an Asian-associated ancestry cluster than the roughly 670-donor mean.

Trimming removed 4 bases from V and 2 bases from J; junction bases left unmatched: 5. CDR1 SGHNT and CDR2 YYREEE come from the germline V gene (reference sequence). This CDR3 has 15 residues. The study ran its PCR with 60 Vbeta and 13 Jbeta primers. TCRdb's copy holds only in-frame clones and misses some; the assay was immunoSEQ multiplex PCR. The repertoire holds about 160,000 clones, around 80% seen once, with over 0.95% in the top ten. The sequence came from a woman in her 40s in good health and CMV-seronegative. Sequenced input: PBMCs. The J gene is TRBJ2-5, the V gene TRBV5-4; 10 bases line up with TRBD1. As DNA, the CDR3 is TGTGCCAGCAGCCGGACAGGGGGTCCTCAAGAGACCCAGTACTTC. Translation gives CASSRTGGPQETQYF. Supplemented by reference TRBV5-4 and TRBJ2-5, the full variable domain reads ETGVTQSPTHLIKTRGQQVTLRCSSQSGHNTVSWYQQALGQGPQFIFQYYREEENGRGNFPPRFSGLQFPNYSSELNVNALELDDSALYLCASSRTGGPQETQYFGPGTRLLVL.